This is a list of T cell receptor beta chains from one sample in a study of blood T cell repertoires in COVID-19. Profiled with immunoSEQ multiplex PCR; TCRdb holds only in-frame clones, not every one. This sample yields tens of thousands of clones, of which almost 85% are seen a single time; approximately 1.2% belongs to the top ten. Sequencing was carried out using peripheral blood. The receptors derive from a woman aged 80 or over with acute or convalescent COVID-19. Each CDR3 is given with its conserved first and last residue. D genes are given only for firm matches. Only part of the rows carry a size: once, few, many, or a class if the clone is expanded.

clone_size d_call j_call v_call cdr3_nt cdr3_aa
NA NA TRBJ2-7 TRBV6-2/TRBV6-3 TGTGCCAGCAGTTACTCAGCCCCCTACGAGCAGTACTTC CASSYSAPYEQYF
medium-sized TRBD2 TRBJ2-5 TRBV10-2 TGCGCCAGCAGTATGACTAGCGGGAGTACAAAGACCCAGTACTTC CASSMTSGSTKTQYF
NA NA TRBJ1-5 TRBV10-2 TGCGCCAGCAGGGACTCTGAGGGGGTAGGTGGCAATCAGCCCCAGCATTTT CASRDSEGVGGNQPQHF
NA NA TRBJ1-1 TRBV11-2 TGTGCCAGCAGCTTAGATATTTGGCAGGGCCACTCCGAAGCTTTCTTT CASSLDIWQGHSEAFF
once TRBD1 TRBJ2-1 TRBV12-5 TGTGCTAGTGCCCAGGGGGCTAGCTTCAATGAGCAGTTCTTC CASAQGASFNEQFF
few TRBD2 TRBJ2-7 TRBV11-2 TGTGCCAGCAGCCCCTTGGGGACTAGCGGGATGCATCGGTACGAGCAGTACTTC CASSPLGTSGMHRYEQYF
NA NA TRBJ1-4 TRBV5-1 TGCGCCAGCAGCGGCCAGACAGTTCCTAATGAAAAACTGTTTTTT CASSGQTVPNEKLFF
once TRBD1 TRBJ1-5 TRBV29-1 TGCAGCGTTCAGGGGGCAGATCAGCCCCAGCATTTT CSVQGADQPQHF
NA NA TRBJ2-2 TRBV4-2 TGTGCCAGCAGCCAAGCGTCTGGCGGGAACACCGGGGAGCTGTTTTTT CASSQASGGNTGELFF
NA NA TRBJ1-5 TRBV18 TGTGCCAGCTCCAACTACGGCGAGGAGCAGCCCCAGCATTTT CASSNYGEEQPQHF
NA TRBD2 TRBJ2-1 TRBV6-6 TGTGCCAGCAGTCGCGGGAGCGGGTACAATGAGCAGTTCTTC CASSRGSGYNEQFF
NA NA TRBJ2-3 TRBV4-1 TGCGCCAGCGTAACGGGACTCCCAGGGGATACGCAGTATTTT CASVTGLPGDTQYF
few TRBD2 TRBJ2-1 TRBV28 TGTGCCTCAAAGACTAGCGGGAGTGACCTGTTCTTC CASKTSGSDLFF
NA NA TRBJ1-2 TRBV4-2 TGTGCCAGCAGCCAAGATAGTCAGGGGCTCGGAAACTATGGCTACACCTTC CASSQDSQGLGNYGYTF
NA TRBD2 TRBJ2-3 TRBV12-3/TRBV12-4 TGTGCCAGCAGTTTAGCGCTAGCGGTCACGCAGTATTTT CASSLALAVTQYF
medium-sized TRBD1 TRBJ2-2 TRBV6-5 TGTGCCAGCAGCGTGTTAAGGGGGCTGTGGGGGGAGCTGTTTTTT CASSVLRGLWGELFF
NA TRBD1 TRBJ1-5 TRBV19 TGTGCCAGCAGAGGACAGGACAATCAGCCCCAGCATTTT CASRGQDNQPQHF
NA TRBD2 TRBJ2-5 TRBV28 TGTGCCAGCCGCGAAGCGGGAGAGGAGACCCAGTACTTC CASREAGEETQYF
NA NA TRBJ1-6 TRBV28 TGTGCCAGCAGCCCTACAGGGAAACCGAATTCACCCCTCCACTTT CASSPTGKPNSPLHF
NA TRBD1 TRBJ2-2 TRBV6-5 TGTGCCAGCAGGGTCGGACAGGGGGCGACCGGGGAGCTGTTTTTT CASRVGQGATGELFF
NA TRBD2 TRBJ2-6 TRBV5-4 TGTGCCAGCAGCCGGTCCGGGACTAGCGGGGCCTCTGGGGCCAACGTCCTGACTTTC CASSRSGTSGASGANVLTF
NA TRBD1 TRBJ1-2 TRBV5-1 TGCGCCAGCAGCGAAACCGGGACAGATTATGGCTACACCTTC CASSETGTDYGYTF
few NA TRBJ2-2 TRBV21-1 TGTGCCAGCAGCAAAAAGACAGGTTCTGCCGGGGAGCTGTTTTTT CASSKKTGSAGELFF
few NA TRBJ1-2 TRBV2 TGTGCCAGCAGTGTGGACTTCGGAGGCTACACCTTC CASSVDFGGYTF
NA TRBD2 TRBJ2-2 TRBV6-5 TGTGCCAGCAGAGCCGGGACTAGCGACACCGGGGAGCTGTTTTTT CASRAGTSDTGELFF
NA TRBD2 TRBJ2-7 TRBV7-9 TGTGCCAGCAGCGAGTTAGGACTAGCGGGGGGAATCGAGCAGTACTTC CASSELGLAGGIEQYF
few NA TRBJ1-1 TRBV19 TGTGCCAGTACCCCTCTTTCTCAGGGCCCGAGCACTGAAGCTTTCTTT CASTPLSQGPSTEAFF
NA TRBD2 TRBJ2-7 TRBV7-6 TGTGCCAGCAGCCCTCGTTTGTCACGGGAGGATTACGAGCAGTACTTC CASSPRLSREDYEQYF
NA NA TRBJ1-1 TRBV19 TGTGCCAGTAGTATAGGGGGAGGGCAGGGGCTCGCTGAAGCTTTCTTT CASSIGGGQGLAEAFF
NA TRBD2 TRBJ2-3 TRBV6-5 TGTGCCAGCCTGGCGGGAGACCTCACAGATACGCAGTATTTT CASLAGDLTDTQYF
NA NA TRBJ1-5 TRBV28 TGTGCTACGGAGGAGGGTGGTAATAGCAATCAGCCCCAGCATTTT CATEEGGNSNQPQHF
NA NA TRBJ2-5 TRBV19 TGTGCCAGTAGTATGGGGGTACAGGGCCAAGAGACCCAGTACTTC CASSMGVQGQETQYF
NA NA TRBJ2-3 TRBV13 TGTGCCAGCAGCATCCTAAGCGGGCGTAGCACAGATACGCAGTATTTT CASSILSGRSTDTQYF
NA NA TRBJ1-3 TRBV13 TGTGCCAGCAGCTTAGTCCCTTTATCGGGGGGCATATCTGGAAACACCATATATTTT CASSLVPLSGGISGNTIYF
few NA TRBJ1-1 TRBV2 TGTGCCACCCGGAGGACCGGGACTGAAGCTTTCTTT CATRRTGTEAFF
few TRBD2 TRBJ2-2 TRBV29-1 TGCAGCGCTGAACTAGCGGGGGGGCTGGGCACCGGGGAGCTGTTTTTT CSAELAGGLGTGELFF
NA TRBD2 TRBJ2-1 TRBV24-1 TGTGCCACCAGTGACACGACTAGCGGGGGGAACAATGAGCAGTTCTTC CATSDTTSGGNNEQFF
NA NA TRBJ2-1 TRBV7-8 TGTGCCAGCAGCTTAGCTCGAGAGGTGGGCTCCTACAATGAGCAGTTCTTC CASSLAREVGSYNEQFF
NA NA TRBJ2-4 TRBV11-2 TGTGCCAGCAGCTTAGGCAGGCAGGGTTGGAACATTCAGTACTTC CASSLGRQGWNIQYF
NA NA TRBJ2-7 TRBV5-1 TGCGCCAGCAGCTTGTCGGCAGGGCCCTACGAGCAGTACTTC CASSLSAGPYEQYF
NA NA TRBJ1-1 TRBV19 TGTGCCAGTAGTCGCGACAGACTGAACACTGAAGCTTTCTTT CASSRDRLNTEAFF
few TRBD1 TRBJ1-5 TRBV4-2 TGTGCCAGCACCCCCCGATGGGACAGGGGGAAATTTATGTATCAGCCCCAGCATTTT CASTPRWDRGKFMYQPQHF
NA NA TRBJ2-7 TRBV20-1 TGCAGTGCTAGTAGACCCCAGGGGGGATACGAGCAGTACTTC CSASRPQGGYEQYF
NA NA TRBJ2-3 TRBV2 TGTGCCAGCAGGAAAGGAGAGACAGATACGCAGTATTTT CASRKGETDTQYF
NA NA TRBJ1-1 TRBV12-3/TRBV12-4 TGTGCCAGCAGTTTAGCGCAGGGTGGAGCTTTCTTT CASSLAQGGAFF
NA NA TRBJ1-2 TRBV7-3 TGTGCCAGCGGGCTCGTAGGGGGGGCGGAAGGCTACACCTTC CASGLVGGAEGYTF
few TRBD1 TRBJ1-4 TRBV5-1 TGCGCCAGCAGCTTCTCCCCACCCTCACAGGGGGCGCTTGAAAAACTGTTTTTT CASSFSPPSQGALEKLFF
NA TRBD1 TRBJ2-5 TRBV28 TGTGCCAGCACACTGACAGGGCGCGAGACCCAGTACTTC CASTLTGRETQYF
NA NA TRBJ2-1 TRBV2 TGTGCCAGCAGTGAAGCTAGAACCCCTGAAAATGAGCAGTTCTTC CASSEARTPENEQFF
NA NA TRBJ2-2 TRBV9 TGTGCCAGCACCCCAGATGGACACCGCGACACCGGGGAGCTGTTTTTT CASTPDGHRDTGELFF
NA NA TRBJ1-1 TRBV3-1/TRBV3-2 TGTGCCAGCAGGGGGCAGGGGTTGGCCACTGAAGCTTTCTTT CASRGQGLATEAFF
few NA TRBJ1-2 TRBV6-5 TGTGCCAGCAGTCCCGGGACAAACTATGGCTACACCTTC CASSPGTNYGYTF
NA NA TRBJ2-2 TRBV4-1 TGCGCCAGCAGCCGTCCCGGCAGGGGGGCGAACACCGGGGAGCTGTTTTTT CASSRPGRGANTGELFF
NA NA TRBJ2-1 TRBV19 TGTGCCAGTCGGACTCGGGGGGCGCGGGATGAGCAGTTCTTC CASRTRGARDEQFF
NA TRBD1 TRBJ1-2 TRBV5-6 TGTGCCAGCAGCTTGAGCGGCGGGACAGGGGGCATCTATGGCTACACCTTC CASSLSGGTGGIYGYTF
NA NA TRBJ2-5 TRBV18 TGTGCCAGCTCACCCCGTTCGGGGGAGACCCAGTACTTC CASSPRSGETQYF
NA NA TRBJ2-6 TRBV30 TGTGTACATCGGGTTGGGGCCAACGTCCTGACTTTC CVHRVGANVLTF
NA NA TRBJ2-1 TRBV5-1 TGCGCCAGCAGCTTGGTTGACAGGGAGCAGTTCTTC CASSLVDREQFF
once NA TRBJ2-2 TRBV5-1 TGCGCCAGCAGCTTGGTTCCGGGGTCAGCGAACACCGGGGAGCTGTTTTTT CASSLVPGSANTGELFF